This TCR beta chain was observed in a study of cytomegalovirus exposure and HLA in healthy donors. At the level of the study: HLA-typed donors were the source of tens of millions of unique TCRs held in an early data release.

Broader study findings: Prediction of most subjects' HLA-A and HLA-B alleles by TCR beta sequences was reportedly accurate. The later analysis indicated that the majority of CMV-associated TCR beta chains appeared HLA-restricted. Roughly uniform sequencing depth across donors was assumed, possibly incorrectly.

With respect to this clone: Its antigen is unknown.

Germline assignment: CDR1 SGHTS and CDR2 YDEGEE. Trimming took off 5 bases at V and 6 bases at J, with 11 bases between the two ends. This CDR3 region has 12 residues. A multiplex PCR was run with 60 Vbeta primers and 13 Jbeta primers. This table comes from immunoSEQ multiplex PCR, and its TCRdb copy is limited to in-frame clones, with some not included. Here the sample spans approximately 90,000 clones, approximately 77% being singletons. The rearrangement joins TRBV5-8 to TRBJ1-1, with TRBD1 as a possible D gene (5 bases). This sequence originates from a middle-aged woman in good health and CMV-seronegative. The sequenced sample consisted of PBMCs. The CDR3 spells CASRLRVPEAFF. The CDR3 DNA reads as TGTGCCAGCAGGCTCAGGGTACCTGAAGCTTTCTTT.